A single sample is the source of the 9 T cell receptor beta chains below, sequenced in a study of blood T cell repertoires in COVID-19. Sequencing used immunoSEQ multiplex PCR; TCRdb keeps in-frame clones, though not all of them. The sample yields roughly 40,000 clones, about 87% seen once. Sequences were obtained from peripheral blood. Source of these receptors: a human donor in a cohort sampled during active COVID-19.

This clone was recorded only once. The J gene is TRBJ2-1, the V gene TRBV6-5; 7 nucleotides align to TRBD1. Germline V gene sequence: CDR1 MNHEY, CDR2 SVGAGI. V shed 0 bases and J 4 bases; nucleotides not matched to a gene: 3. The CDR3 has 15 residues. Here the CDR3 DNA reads TGTGCCAGCAGTTACTCGACAGGGAGATACAATGAGCAGTTCTTC. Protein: CASSYSTGRYNEQFF.

The CDR3 here is CASSLLLAGVAKNIQYF. The CDR3 DNA reads as TGTGCCAGCAGCCTACTACTAGCGGGAGTTGCCAAAAACATTCAGTACTTC. V is TRBV7-2 and J is TRBJ2-4; TRBD2 matches at 11 bases. Germline values: CDR1 SGHTA, CDR2 FQGNSA. The CDR3 loop spans 17 amino acids. The V gene end was trimmed by 5 bases and the J gene end by 1 base; junction bases not matched to a gene: 7.

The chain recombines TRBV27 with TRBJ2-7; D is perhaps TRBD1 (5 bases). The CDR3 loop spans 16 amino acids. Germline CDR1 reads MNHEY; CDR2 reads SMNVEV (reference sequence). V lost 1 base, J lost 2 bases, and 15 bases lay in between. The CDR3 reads CASSLLGRVAPYEQYF. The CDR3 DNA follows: TGTGCCAGCAGTTTATTAGGCAGGGTTGCCCCCTACGAGCAGTACTTC.

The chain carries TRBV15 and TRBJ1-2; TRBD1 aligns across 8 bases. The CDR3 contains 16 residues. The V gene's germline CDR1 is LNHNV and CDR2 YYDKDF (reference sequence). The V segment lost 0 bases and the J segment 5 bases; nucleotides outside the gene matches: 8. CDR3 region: CATSRDPGQGIYGYTF. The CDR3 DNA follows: TGTGCCACCAGCAGAGATCCAGGACAGGGAATTTATGGCTACACCTTC.

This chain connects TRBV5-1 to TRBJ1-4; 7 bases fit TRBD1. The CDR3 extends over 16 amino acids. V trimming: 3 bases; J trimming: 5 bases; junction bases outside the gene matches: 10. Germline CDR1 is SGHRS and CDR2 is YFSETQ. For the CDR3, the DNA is TGCGCCAGCAGCTCGGGCCCGGGACAGCAAAATGAAAAACTGTTTTTT. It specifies CASSSGPGQQNEKLFF. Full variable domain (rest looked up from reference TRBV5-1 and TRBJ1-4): KAGVTQTPRYLIKTRGQQVTLSCSPISGHRSVSWYQQTPGQGLQFLFEYFSETQRNKGNFPGRFSGRQFSNSRSEMNVSTLELGDSALYLCASSSGPGQQNEKLFFGSGTQLSVL.

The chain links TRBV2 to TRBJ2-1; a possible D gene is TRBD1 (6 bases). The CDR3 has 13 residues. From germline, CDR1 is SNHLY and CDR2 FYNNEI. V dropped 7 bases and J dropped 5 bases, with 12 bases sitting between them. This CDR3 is CASNIGGDNEQFF. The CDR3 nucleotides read TGTGCCAGCAATATTGGGGGCGACAATGAGCAGTTCTTC.

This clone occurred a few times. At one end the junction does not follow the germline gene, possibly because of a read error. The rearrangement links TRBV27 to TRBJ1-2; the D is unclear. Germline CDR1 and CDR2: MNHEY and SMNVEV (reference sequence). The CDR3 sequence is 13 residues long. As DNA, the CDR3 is TGCGCCACTGGCAGTTTTTCTAACTATGGCTACACCTTC. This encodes CATGSFSNYGYTF.

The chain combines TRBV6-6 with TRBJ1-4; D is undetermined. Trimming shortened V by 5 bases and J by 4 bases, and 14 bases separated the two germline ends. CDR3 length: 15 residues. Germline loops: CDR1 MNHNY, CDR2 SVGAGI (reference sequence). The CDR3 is CASSQYERSNEKLFF. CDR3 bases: TGTGCCAGCAGTCAGTACGAGAGGAGTAATGAAAAACTGTTTTTT.

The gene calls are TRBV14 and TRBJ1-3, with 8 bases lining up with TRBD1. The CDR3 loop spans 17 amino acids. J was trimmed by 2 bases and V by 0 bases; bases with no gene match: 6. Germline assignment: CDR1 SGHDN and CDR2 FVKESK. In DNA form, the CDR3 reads TGTGCCAGCAGCCAAGATTCCTGGACAGGGACTGGAAACACCATATATTTT. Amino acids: CASSQDSWTGTGNTIYF. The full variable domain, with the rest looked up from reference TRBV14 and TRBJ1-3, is EAGVTQFPSHSVIEKGQTVTLRCDPISGHDNLYWYRRVMGKEIKFLLHFVKESKQDESGMPNNRFLAERTGGTYSTLKVQPAELEDSGVYFCASSQDSWTGTGNTIYFGEGSWLTVV.